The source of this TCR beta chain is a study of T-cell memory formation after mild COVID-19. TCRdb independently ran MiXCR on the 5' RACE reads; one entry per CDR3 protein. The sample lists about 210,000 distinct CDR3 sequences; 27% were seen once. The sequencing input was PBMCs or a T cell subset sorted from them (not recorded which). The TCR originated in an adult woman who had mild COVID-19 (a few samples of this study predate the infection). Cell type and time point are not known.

DNA for the CDR3: TGTGCCAGCAGCTTAGAGTGGCAGGGGACGCAGTATTTT. Translation gives CASSLEWQGTQYF. The chain combines TRBV11-2 with TRBJ2-3, with a weak D call TRBD1 (6 bases). V shed 0 bases and J shed 9 bases, with 10 bases lying between them. Germline CDR1 and CDR2: SGHAT and FQNNGV. The length of the CDR3 is 13 residues.